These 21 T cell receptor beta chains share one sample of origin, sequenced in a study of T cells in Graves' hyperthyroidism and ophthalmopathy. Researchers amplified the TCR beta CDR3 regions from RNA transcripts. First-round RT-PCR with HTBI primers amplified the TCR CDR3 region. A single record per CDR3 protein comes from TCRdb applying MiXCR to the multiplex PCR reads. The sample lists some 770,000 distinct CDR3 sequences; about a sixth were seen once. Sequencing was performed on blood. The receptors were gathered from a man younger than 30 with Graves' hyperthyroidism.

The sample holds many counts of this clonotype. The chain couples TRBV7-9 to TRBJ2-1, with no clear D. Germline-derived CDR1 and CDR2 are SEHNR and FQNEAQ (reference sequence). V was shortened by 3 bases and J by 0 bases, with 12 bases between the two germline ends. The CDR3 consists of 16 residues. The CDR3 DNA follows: TGTGCCAGCAGCTTCACCCTATCAGACTCCTACAATGAGCAGTTCTTC. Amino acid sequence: CASSFTLSDSYNEQFF.

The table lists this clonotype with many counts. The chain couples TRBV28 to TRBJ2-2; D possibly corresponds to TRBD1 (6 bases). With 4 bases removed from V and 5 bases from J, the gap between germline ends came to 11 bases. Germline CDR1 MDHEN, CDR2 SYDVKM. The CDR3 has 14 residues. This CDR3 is CASSYHRATGELFF. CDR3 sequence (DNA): TGTGCCAGCAGTTACCACAGGGCAACCGGGGAGCTGTTTTTT.

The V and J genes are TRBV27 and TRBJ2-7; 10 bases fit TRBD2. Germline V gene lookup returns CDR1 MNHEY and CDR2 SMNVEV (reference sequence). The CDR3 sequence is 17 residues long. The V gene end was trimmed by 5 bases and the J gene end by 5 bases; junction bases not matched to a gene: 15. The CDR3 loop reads CASSPLGGLAGAHEQYF. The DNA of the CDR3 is TGTGCCAGCAGTCCCTTGGGAGGGCTAGCGGGAGCCCACGAGCAGTACTTC.

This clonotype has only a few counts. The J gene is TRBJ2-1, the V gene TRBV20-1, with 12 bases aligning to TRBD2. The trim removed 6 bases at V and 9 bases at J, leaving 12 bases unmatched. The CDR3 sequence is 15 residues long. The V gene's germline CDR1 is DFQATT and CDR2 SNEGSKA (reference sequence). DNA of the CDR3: TGCAGTGCCCCTCCCCTAGCGGGAGGGCCGGGTGAGCAGTTCTTC. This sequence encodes CSAPPLAGGPGEQFF.

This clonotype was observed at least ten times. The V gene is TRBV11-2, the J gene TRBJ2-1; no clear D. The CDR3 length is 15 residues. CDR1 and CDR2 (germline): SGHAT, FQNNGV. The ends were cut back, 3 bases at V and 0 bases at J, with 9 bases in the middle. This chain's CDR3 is CASSFLRSSYNEQFF. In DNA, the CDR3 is TGTGCCAGCAGCTTCTTGCGGAGCTCCTACAATGAGCAGTTCTTC.

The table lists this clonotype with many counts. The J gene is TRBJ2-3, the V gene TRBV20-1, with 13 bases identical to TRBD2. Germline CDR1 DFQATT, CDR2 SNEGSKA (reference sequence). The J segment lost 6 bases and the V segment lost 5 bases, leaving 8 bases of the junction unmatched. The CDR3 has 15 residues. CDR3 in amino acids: CSAPRLAGGMDTQYF. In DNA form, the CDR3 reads TGCAGTGCTCCTCGACTAGCGGGAGGCATGGATACGCAGTATTTT.

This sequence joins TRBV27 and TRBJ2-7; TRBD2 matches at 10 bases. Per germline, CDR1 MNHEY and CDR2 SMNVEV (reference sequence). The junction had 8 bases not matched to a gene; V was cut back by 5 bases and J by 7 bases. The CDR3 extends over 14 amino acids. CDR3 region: CASSGLAASGEQYF. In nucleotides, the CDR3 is TGTGCCAGCAGTGGACTAGCGGCCTCGGGGGAGCAGTACTTC.

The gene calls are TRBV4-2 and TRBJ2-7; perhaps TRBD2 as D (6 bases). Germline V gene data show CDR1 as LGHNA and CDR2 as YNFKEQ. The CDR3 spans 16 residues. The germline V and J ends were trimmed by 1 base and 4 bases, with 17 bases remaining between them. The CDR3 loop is CASSQVNGDSGYEQYF. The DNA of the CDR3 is TGTGCCAGCAGCCAAGTAAATGGGGATAGCGGTTACGAGCAGTACTTC.

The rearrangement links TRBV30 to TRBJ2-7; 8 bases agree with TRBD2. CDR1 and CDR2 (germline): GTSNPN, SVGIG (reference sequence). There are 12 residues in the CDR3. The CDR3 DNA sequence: TGTGCTTGCCGGACTAGCTCGAACGAGCAGTACTTC. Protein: CACRTSSNEQYF.

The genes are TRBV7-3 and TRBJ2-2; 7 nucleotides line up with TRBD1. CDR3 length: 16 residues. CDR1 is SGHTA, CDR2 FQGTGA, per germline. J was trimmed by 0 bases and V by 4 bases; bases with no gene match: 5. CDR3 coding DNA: TGTGCCAGCAGCTCCCCAGGGGGATCGAACACCGGGGAGCTGTTTTTT. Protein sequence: CASSSPGGSNTGELFF.

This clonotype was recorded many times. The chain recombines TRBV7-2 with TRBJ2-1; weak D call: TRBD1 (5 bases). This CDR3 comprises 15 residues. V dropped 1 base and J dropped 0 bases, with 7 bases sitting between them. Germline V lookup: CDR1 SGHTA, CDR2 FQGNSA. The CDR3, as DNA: TGTGCCAGCAGCTTAGAAAGGGGCTCCTACAATGAGCAGTTCTTC. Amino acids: CASSLERGSYNEQFF.

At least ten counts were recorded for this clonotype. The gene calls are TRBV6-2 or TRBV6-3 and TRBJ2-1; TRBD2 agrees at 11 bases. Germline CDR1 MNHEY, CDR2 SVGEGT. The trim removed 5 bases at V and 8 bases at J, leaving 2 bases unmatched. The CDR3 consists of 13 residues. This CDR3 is CASSLAGGHEQFF. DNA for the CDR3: TGTGCCAGCAGTCTAGCGGGAGGACATGAGCAGTTCTTC.

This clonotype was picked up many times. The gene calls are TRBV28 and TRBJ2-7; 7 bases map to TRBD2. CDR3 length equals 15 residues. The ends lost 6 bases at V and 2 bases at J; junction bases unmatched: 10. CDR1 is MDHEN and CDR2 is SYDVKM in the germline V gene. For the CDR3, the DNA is TGTGCCAGCAGGCCTCTGGCGGGAGCCGCCTACGAGCAGTACTTC. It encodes CASRPLAGAAYEQYF.

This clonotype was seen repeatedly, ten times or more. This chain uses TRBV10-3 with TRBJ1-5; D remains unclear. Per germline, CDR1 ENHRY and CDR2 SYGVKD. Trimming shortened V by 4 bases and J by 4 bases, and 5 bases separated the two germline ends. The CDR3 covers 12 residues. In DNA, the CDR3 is TGTGCCATCAGTGTGGGGAATCAGCCCCAGCATTTT. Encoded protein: CAISVGNQPQHF.

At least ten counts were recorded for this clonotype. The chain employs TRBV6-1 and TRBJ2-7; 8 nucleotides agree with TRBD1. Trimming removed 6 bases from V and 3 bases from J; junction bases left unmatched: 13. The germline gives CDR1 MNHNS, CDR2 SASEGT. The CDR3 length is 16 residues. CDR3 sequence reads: CASSGAEDRAYYEQYF. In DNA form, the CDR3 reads TGTGCCAGCAGCGGAGCAGAGGACAGGGCCTACTACGAGCAGTACTTC.

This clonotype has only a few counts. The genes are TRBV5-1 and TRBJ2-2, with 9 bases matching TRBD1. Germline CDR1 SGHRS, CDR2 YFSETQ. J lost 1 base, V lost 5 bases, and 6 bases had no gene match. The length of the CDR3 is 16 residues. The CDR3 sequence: CASRNRGPKNTGELFF. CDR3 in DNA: TGCGCCAGCAGGAACAGGGGGCCTAAGAACACCGGGGAGCTGTTTTTT.

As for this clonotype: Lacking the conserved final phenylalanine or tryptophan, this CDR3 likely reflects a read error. CDR3 sequence (DNA): TGCGCCAGCAGCCAAGACAGGAACACTGAAGCTTTCCTT. Its protein product is CASSQDRNTEAFL. V usage is TRBV4-3 and J usage is TRBJ1-1, with unresolved D. CDR1 is LGHNA and CDR2 is YSLEER in the germline V gene. This CDR3 region has 13 residues. Trimming stripped 0 bases from V and 1 base from J, with 3 bases between.

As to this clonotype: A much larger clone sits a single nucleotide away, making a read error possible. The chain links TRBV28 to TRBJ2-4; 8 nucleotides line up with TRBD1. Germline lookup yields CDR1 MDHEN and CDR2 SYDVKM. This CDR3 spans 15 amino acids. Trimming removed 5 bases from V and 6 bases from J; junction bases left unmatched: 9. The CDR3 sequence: CASSPSTGDGNIQYF. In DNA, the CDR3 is TGTGCCAGCAGTCCTTCGACAGGGGACGGAAACATTCAGTACTTC.

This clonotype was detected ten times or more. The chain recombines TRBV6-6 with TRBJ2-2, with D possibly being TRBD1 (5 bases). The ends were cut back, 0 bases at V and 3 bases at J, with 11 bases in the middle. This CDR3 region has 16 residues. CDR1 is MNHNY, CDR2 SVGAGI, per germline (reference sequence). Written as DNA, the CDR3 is TGTGCCAGCAGTTACTCGGGGCAGGCTGACACCGGGGAGCTGTTTTTT. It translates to CASSYSGQADTGELFF.

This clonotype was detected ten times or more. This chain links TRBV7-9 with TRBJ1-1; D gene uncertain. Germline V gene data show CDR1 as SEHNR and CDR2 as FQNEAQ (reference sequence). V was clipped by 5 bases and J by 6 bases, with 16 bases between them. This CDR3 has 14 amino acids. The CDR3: CASSILRADAEAFF. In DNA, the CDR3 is TGTGCCAGCAGCATACTTCGAGCAGACGCTGAAGCTTTCTTT. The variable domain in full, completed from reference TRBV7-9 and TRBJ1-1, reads DTGVSQNPRHKITKRGQNVTFRCDPISEHNRLYWYRQTLGQGPEFLTYFQNEAQLEKSRLLSDRFSAERPKGSFSTLEIQRTEQGDSAMYLCASSILRADAEAFFGQGTRLTVV.

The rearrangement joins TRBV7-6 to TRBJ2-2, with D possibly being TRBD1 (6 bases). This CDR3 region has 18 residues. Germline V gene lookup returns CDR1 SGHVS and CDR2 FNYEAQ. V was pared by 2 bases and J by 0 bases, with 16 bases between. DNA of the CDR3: TGTGCCAGCAGCTTACGGCCGAGGACAGCTTCGAACACCGGGGAGCTGTTTTTT. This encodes CASSLRPRTASNTGELFF.